The 20 T cell receptor beta chains reported below all come from one sample, sequenced in a study of beta chain features in type 1 diabetes. Study results and caveats: Shortening of TCRB CDR3s, moderate but significant, appeared in all four CD4+ subsets of Type 1 diabetes patients.

Expressed TCRB transcripts were sequenced because the entire RNA isolate underwent reverse transcription. Sequencing used immunoSEQ multiplex PCR; TCRdb keeps in-frame clones, though not all of them. The data show some 350,000 clones, approximately 15% seen once. These TCRs' antigens remain unknown. What was sequenced was naive CD4+ T cells from blood. These receptors were taken from a woman aged 18-29 years with type 1 diabetes.

The rearrangement joins TRBV19 to TRBJ1-2; 8 bases map to TRBD1. Looked up from germline, CDR1 is LNHDA and CDR2 is SQIVND (reference sequence). CDR3 length equals 15 residues. V was clipped by 1 base and J by 8 bases; unmatched bases: 9. CDR3 amino acids: CASSIGGTGTGGYTF. The CDR3 DNA sequence: TGTGCCAGTAGTATAGGAGGGACAGGAACGGGAGGCTACACCTTC.

There are a few counts of this clone. This rearrangement joins TRBV2 to TRBJ2-5, with 7 bases lining up with TRBD1. This CDR3 is built from 13 residues. Unmatched junction bases numbered 3, after V lost 4 bases and J lost 4 bases. Germline CDR1 and CDR2: SNHLY and FYNNEI. The CDR3 here is CASSVDRVETQYF. The DNA of the CDR3 is TGTGCCAGCAGTGTAGACAGGGTAGAGACCCAGTACTTC.

This clone has a handful of counts. This chain links TRBV19 with TRBJ2-1; possible D gene TRBD2, 6 bases. The CDR3 contains 14 residues. Germline assignment: CDR1 LNHDA and CDR2 SQIVND (reference sequence). The V and J ends lost 4 bases and 7 bases respectively, with 14 bases between them. CDR3 DNA: TGTGCCAGTAGTAGGGGGGAAGGGTATAATGAGCAGTTCTTC. It encodes CASSRGEGYNEQFF.

This clone was counted a few times. This chain uses TRBV2 with TRBJ2-7; the D gene is possibly TRBD1 (6 bases). The germline gives CDR1 SNHLY, CDR2 FYNNEI. The CDR3 runs 13 residues. The ends were cut back, 6 bases at V and 2 bases at J, with 11 bases in the middle. This CDR3 is CASRKDSTYEQYV. The CDR3 DNA sequence: TGTGCCAGCAGAAAGGACAGTACCTACGAGCAGTACGTC.

The V call is TRBV14, the J call TRBJ2-1; 8 nucleotides align to TRBD2. The V and J ends lost 3 bases and 3 bases, in that order; junction bases with no gene match: 10. Germline CDR1 reads SGHDN; CDR2 reads FVKESK. The CDR3 totals 17 residues. DNA of the CDR3: TGTGCCAGCAGCCATCCCCTCTTAGCGGGAATCTACAATGAGCAGTTCTTC. Its protein product is CASSHPLLAGIYNEQFF.

The V gene is TRBV5-1, the J gene TRBJ2-7, with D perhaps TRBD2 (5 bases). With 2 bases removed from V and 7 bases from J, the gap between germline ends came to 16 bases. CDR3 size: 14 residues. Germline loops: CDR1 SGHRS, CDR2 YFSETQ. CDR3 DNA sequence: TGCGCCAGCAGCTTTGGGATTTTCGGAGGTGAGCAGTACTTC. Its protein product is CASSFGIFGGEQYF.

The chain carries TRBV5-1 and TRBJ2-7; 7 bases map to TRBD1. The V segment lost 0 bases and the J segment 4 bases; nucleotides outside the gene matches: 10. The V gene's germline CDR1 is SGHRS and CDR2 YFSETQ. The CDR3 contains 16 residues. The CDR3 region has the DNA TGCGCCAGCAGCTTGGGACAGGGTGCTAAGGGGTACGAGCAGTACTTC. It specifies CASSLGQGAKGYEQYF.

This clone has only a few counts. This chain links TRBV5-1 with TRBJ1-2, with 9 positions matching TRBD1. With V trimmed by 3 bases and J by 10 bases, 10 bases remained unmatched. The CDR3 is 14 residues long. The V gene's germline CDR1 is SGHRS and CDR2 YFSETQ. In DNA form, the CDR3 reads TGCGCCAGCAGCTGGACGGGACAGGGATCGGACTACACCTTC. Translated: CASSWTGQGSDYTF.

This chain connects TRBV18 to TRBJ2-4, with 7 nucleotides matching TRBD1. The germline V gene encodes CDR1 KGHSH and CDR2 LQKENI. V lost 4 bases to trimming and J lost 8 bases; unmatched junction nucleotides: 11. The CDR3 has 15 amino acids. Written as DNA, the CDR3 is TGTGCCAGCTCACAGACAGGGAATAGTGGCTACATTCAGTACTTC. Encoded protein: CASSQTGNSGYIQYF.

This clone appeared a few times. This chain links TRBV6-5 with TRBJ1-5, with 7 bases matching TRBD1. Unmatched junction bases numbered 8, after V lost 6 bases and J lost 6 bases. This CDR3 is built from 14 residues. CDR1 is MNHEY, CDR2 SVGAGI, per germline. The CDR3 reads CASRLTGNGQPQHF. The CDR3 coding sequence is TGTGCCAGCAGATTGACAGGGAATGGTCAGCCCCAGCATTTT.

The chain carries TRBV9 and TRBJ2-1; the match to TRBD2 covers 7 bases. Germline loops: CDR1 SGDLS, CDR2 YYNGEE. The V segment lost 0 bases and the J segment 8 bases; nucleotides outside the gene matches: 17. The CDR3 loop spans 18 amino acids. In nucleotides, the CDR3 is TGTGCCAGCAGCGTAGGGGGGGGAGGCTCCCAGTTGGTCGATGAGCAGTTCTTC. It codes for CASSVGGGGSQLVDEQFF.

In its sample, this clone was seen a few times. This chain links TRBV21-1 with TRBJ2-7; TRBD2 is the table's D call and was not checked against the DNA. TRBV21-1 is termed a pseudogene. The CDR3 is made up of 21 amino acids. CDR3 nucleotide sequence: TGTGCCAGCAGCAAAGCGGCCAGGCCCTTTACTAGCGGGAGGCCAGCCTACGAGCAGTACGTC. Residues: CASSKAARPFTSGRPAYEQYV.

This clone was counted between two and nine times. The chain carries TRBV7-3 and TRBJ2-5; 7 bases fit TRBD1. Germline V gene sequence: CDR1 SGHTA, CDR2 FQGTGA. The V segment lost 5 bases and the J segment 9 bases; nucleotides outside the gene matches: 15. The CDR3 is 15 amino acids. The CDR3 region is CASSLLRTEQGAQYF. In DNA, the CDR3 is TGTGCCAGCAGCCTCTTGCGGACAGAGCAGGGGGCCCAGTACTTC.

V gene TRBV5-1 combines with J gene TRBJ2-7, with a tentative D call TRBD1 (6 bases). CDR1 and CDR2 from the germline V gene are SGHRS and YFSETQ. CDR3 length: 15 residues. The V and J ends lost 4 bases and 0 bases respectively, with 14 bases between them. Here the CDR3 reads CASSPIGQNSYEQYV. The DNA for the CDR3 is TGCGCCAGCAGCCCTATCGGACAGAACTCCTACGAGCAGTACGTC.

The V and J genes are TRBV5-6 and TRBJ2-7; 8 positions agree with TRBD2. Unmatched junction bases numbered 6, after V lost 4 bases and J lost 6 bases. CDR1 and CDR2 (germline): SGHDT, YYEEEE. There are 13 residues in the CDR3. CDR3 sequence (DNA): TGTGCCAGCAGCCGCCGGCTAGCGGGCGAGCAGTACGTC. Encoded protein: CASSRRLAGEQYV.

The CDR3 protein is CSARGGPEQFF. The CDR3 region has the DNA TGCAGTGCTAGAGGAGGGCCTGAGCAGTTCTTC. The chain links TRBV20-1 to TRBJ2-1; D may be TRBD2 (5 bases). The V gene's germline CDR1 is DFQATT and CDR2 SNEGSKA (reference sequence). The V end was cut by 1 base, the J end by 9 bases, with 7 bases between. The CDR3 consists of 11 residues.

This clone was seen more than once but under ten times. The chain links TRBV5-1 to TRBJ2-7, with D perhaps TRBD2 (5 bases). There are 15 residues in the CDR3. CDR1 is SGHRS and CDR2 is YFSETQ in the germline V gene. Trimming removed 4 bases from V and 3 bases from J, with 17 bases in between. CDR3 sequence: CASSPRGPSYYEQYF. For the CDR3, the DNA is TGCGCCAGCAGCCCTCGGGGTCCTTCCTACTACGAGCAGTACTTC. Complete variable domain (other parts from reference TRBV5-1 and TRBJ2-7): KAGVTQTPRYLIKTRGQQVTLSCSPISGHRSVSWYQQTPGQGLQFLFEYFSETQRNKGNFPGRFSGRQFSNSRSEMNVSTLELGDSALYLCASSPRGPSYYEQYFGPGTRLTVT.

This sequence joins TRBV18 and TRBJ2-1, with D possibly being TRBD2 (5 bases). CDR1 KGHSH and CDR2 LQKENI come from the germline V gene. V was pared by 3 bases and J by 6 bases, with 15 bases between. CDR3 length: 15 residues. CDR3 sequence reads: CASSPGIRERNEQFF. CDR3 DNA: TGTGCCAGCTCACCCGGAATTAGGGAGCGCAATGAGCAGTTCTTC.

This clone was observed a handful of times. CDR3 coding DNA: TGTGCCAGCAGCTACGGACAGGGACGGACAGATACGCAGTATTTT. Translated, it gives CASSYGQGRTDTQYF. The chain employs TRBV28 and TRBJ2-3; 8 bases fit TRBD1. With V trimmed by 6 bases and J by 3 bases, 8 bases remained unmatched. The CDR3 consists of 15 residues. Germline V CDR1 and CDR2: MDHEN, SYDVKM.

This clone was observed a handful of times. The V gene is TRBV6-1, the J gene TRBJ2-6; D is possibly TRBD2 (7 bases). There are 17 residues in the CDR3. Trimming stripped 3 bases from V and 2 bases from J, with 14 bases between. CDR1 and CDR2 (germline): MNHNS, SASEGT. The DNA of the CDR3 is TGTGCCAGCAGTGAGGTGGGAGGGGGGGCTGGGGCCAACGTCCTGACTTTC. It encodes CASSEVGGGAGANVLTF.